These 30 T cell receptor beta chains came from one sample sequenced in a study of molecular identifiers for immune sequencing clone quantification. In TCRdb, the PCR reads were re-called with MiXCR into one record per CDR3 protein. There are about 640,000 distinct CDR3 sequences in the sample; 15% to 20% occur only once, and roughly 0.85% lies in the top ten. Sequenced material: naive CD8+ T cells from blood, with Jurkat cell RNA spiked in. Documented subset: FACS-sorted CD8+CD4-CCR7+CD45RA+ naive T cells. Receptor source: a human donor in good health. Some libraries in this study had Jurkat cell RNA spiked in.

This clonotype has at least ten counts. V gene TRBV7-9 combines with J gene TRBJ2-7; the match to TRBD1 covers 7 bases. CDR3 size: 16 residues. The ends lost 1 base at V and 4 bases at J; junction bases unmatched: 10. Germline lookup yields CDR1 SEHNR and CDR2 FQNEAQ (reference sequence). CDR3 nucleotide sequence: TGTGCCAGCAGCTTAGAAGTGACAGGGCCGGTATACGAGCAGTACTTC. Protein product: CASSLEVTGPVYEQYF.

V usage is TRBV27 and J usage is TRBJ2-7; 7 bases are a match to TRBD2. Trimming took 6 bases from V and 2 from J; bases not matched to a gene: 4. From germline, CDR1 is MNHEY and CDR2 SMNVEV (reference sequence). The CDR3 runs to 13 residues. Here the CDR3 DNA reads TGTGCCAGCAGGCTAGCGGCCGCCTACGAGCAGTACTTC. Translated: CASRLAAAYEQYF.

This clonotype has ten or more counts. The chain uses TRBV2 and TRBJ2-1, with D perhaps TRBD2 (6 bases). The CDR3 spans 16 residues. Trimming shortened V by 0 bases and J by 3 bases, and 12 bases separated the two germline ends. Germline CDR1 is SNHLY and CDR2 is FYNNEI. The CDR3 sequence: CASSEAKGLYYNEQFF. CDR3 sequence (DNA): TGTGCCAGCAGTGAAGCGAAGGGACTTTACTACAATGAGCAGTTCTTC.

This chain uses TRBV7-2 with TRBJ2-3; D remains unclear. Germline V lookup: CDR1 SGHTA, CDR2 FQGNSA. Trimming took off 4 bases at V and 2 bases at J, with 13 bases between the two ends. The CDR3 has 15 amino acids. Here the CDR3 DNA reads TGTGCCAGCAGCTCTCGGATCGGAATCACAGATACGCAGTATTTT. Amino acids: CASSSRIGITDTQYF.

The chain uses TRBV7-9 and TRBJ2-2, with a tentative D call TRBD1 (6 bases). This CDR3 has 13 residues. V was trimmed by 5 bases and J by 6 bases, leaving 10 bases between them. The V gene's germline CDR1 is SEHNR and CDR2 FQNEAQ (reference sequence). CDR3 sequence: CASSPRGPGELFF. CDR3 nucleotides: TGTGCCAGCAGCCCCAGGGGTCCCGGGGAGCTGTTTTTT.

Only a few counts were recorded for this clonotype. A much larger clone is a single base away; this may be a read error. The chain has TRBV19 and TRBJ2-6; D is ambiguous. The CDR3 length is 17 residues. V gave up 11 bases and J gave up 0 bases, with 20 bases separating them. Germline CDR1 reads LNHDA; CDR2 reads SQIVND (reference sequence). The CDR3 DNA reads as TGTGCCCGAACCCCCCCGGGTCTCAGCTCTGGGGCCAACGTCCTGACTTTC. It encodes CARTPPGLSSGANVLTF.

Details on this clonotype: Since no conserved phenylalanine or tryptophan closes the CDR3, a read error is the likely cause. The chain combines TRBV10-1 with TRBJ2-6, with D unresolved. Germline V gives CDR1 WNHNN, CDR2 SYGVQD (reference sequence). This CDR3 has 16 residues. Trimming left V 6 bases short and J 0 bases short, with 12 bases between. The CDR3 DNA reads as TGCGCCAGCAGGCCCCTCCATACCTCTGGGGCCAACGTCCTGACTCTC. Protein product: CASRPLHTSGANVLTL.

This clonotype was seen repeatedly, ten times or more. This chain links TRBV19 with TRBJ2-3, with 10 bases fitting TRBD2. The CDR3 has 14 residues. In germline, CDR1 is LNHDA, CDR2 SQIVND (reference sequence). CDR3 in amino acids: CAVAGTSAGDTQYF. The CDR3 region has the DNA TGTGCTGTGGCCGGGACTAGCGCTGGAGATACGCAGTATTTT.

This clonotype was recorded many times. V is TRBV20-1 and J is TRBJ2-7; TRBD1 matches at 12 bases. Trimming cost V 1 base and J 4 bases; bases outside gene matches: 5. CDR3 length: 15 amino acids. Germline V gene lookup returns CDR1 DFQATT and CDR2 SNEGSKA (reference sequence). CDR3 in DNA: TGCAGTGCTAGAGTTACGGGACAGGGGGCTTACGAGCAGTACTTC. Translating it yields CSARVTGQGAYEQYF.

This clonotype has a single count. This may come from a read error, since a much larger clone is one base off. V usage is TRBV6-5 and J usage is TRBJ1-1; D unclear. Germline V gives CDR1 MNHEY, CDR2 SVGAGI. This CDR3 has 15 amino acids. This CDR3 reads CAGSYSEGLVTEAFF. DNA for the CDR3: TGTGCCGGCAGTTACTCTGAAGGTTTGGTCACTGAAGCTTTCTTT.

Of note for this clonotype: This may stem from a read error, because a much larger clone lies one nucleotide away. The chain employs TRBV29-1 and TRBJ2-7; TRBD1 aligns across 9 bases. This CDR3 comprises 13 residues. From germline, CDR1 is SQVTM and CDR2 ANQGSEA. The CDR3 reads CGVRTGETYEQYF. CDR3 DNA: TGCGGCGTTAGGACAGGGGAAACCTACGAGCAGTACTTC.

A word on this clonotype: A much larger clone differs by one base, so this may be a read error. The chain uses TRBV5-6 and TRBJ1-5, with 8 bases that match TRBD1. The V gene end was trimmed by 3 bases and the J gene end by 3 bases; junction bases not matched to a gene: 5. The CDR3 contains 15 residues. Germline lookup yields CDR1 SGHDT and CDR2 YYEEEE. CDR3 sequence (DNA): TGTGCCAGCAGCTGGTGGACAGGGATCAATCAGCCCCAGCATTTT. It yields the protein CASSWWTGINQPQHF.

The chain recombines TRBV4-3 with TRBJ2-6; TRBD1 matches 7 bases. This CDR3 region has 20 residues. Per the germline V gene, CDR1 is LGHNA and CDR2 is YSLEER. Germline trimming cut 1 base from V and 1 base from J; bases unmatched to any gene: 13. The chain's CDR3 is CASSQGGQRMVVSGANVLTF. The DNA of the CDR3 is TGCGCCAGCAGCCAAGGGGGACAGCGGATGGTCGTTTCTGGGGCCAACGTCCTGACTTTC.

As for this clonotype: Just one base apart from a much larger clone, this may be a read error. The CDR3 region is CASSQYQGLQDTQYF. The CDR3 DNA reads as TGCGCCAGCAGCCAATACCAGGGACTCCAGGATACGCAGTATTTT. This chain connects TRBV4-3 to TRBJ2-3, with D maybe TRBD2 (6 bases). Trimming took off 2 bases at V and 6 bases at J, with 15 bases between the two ends. The germline V gene has CDR1 LGHNA and CDR2 YSLEER. This CDR3 is 15 amino acids long.

This clonotype was counted ten times or more. The chain has TRBV7-7 and TRBJ2-1; D ambiguous. The germline V gene encodes CDR1 SSHAT and CDR2 FNYEAQ (reference sequence). The CDR3 is made up of 14 amino acids. Trimming stripped 5 bases from V and 10 bases from J, with 18 bases between. The CDR3 sequence: CASSPTQLTPEQFF. CDR3 nucleotide sequence: TGTGCCAGCAGCCCAACGCAACTAACGCCCGAGCAGTTCTTC.

This clonotype was seen repeatedly, ten times or more. The chain joins TRBV29-1 to TRBJ2-5; TRBD1 is a possible D gene (6 bases). Germline-derived CDR1 and CDR2 are SQVTM and ANQGSEA. Trimming shortened V by 4 bases and J by 3 bases, and 6 bases separated the two germline ends. The CDR3 runs to 11 residues. CDR3 nucleotide sequence: TGCAGCGTTGCAGGGGAAGAGACCCAGTACTTC. The encoded protein is CSVAGEETQYF.

V gene TRBV19 combines with J gene TRBJ2-7, with 7 bases aligning to TRBD2. The V segment lost 5 bases and the J segment 1 base; nucleotides outside the gene matches: 5. Germline assignment: CDR1 LNHDA and CDR2 SQIVND (reference sequence). This CDR3 has 14 residues. The CDR3 loop reads CASSATSPSYEQYF. The CDR3 DNA reads as TGTGCCAGTAGTGCGACTAGCCCGTCCTACGAGCAGTACTTC. The entire variable domain, with the rest obtained from reference TRBV19 and TRBJ2-7, is as follows: DGGITQSPKYLFRKEGQNVTLSCEQNLNHDAMYWYRQDPGQGLRLIYYSQIVNDFQKGDIAEGYSVSREKKESFPLTVTSAQKNPTAFYLCASSATSPSYEQYFGPGTRLTVT.

A few counts support this clonotype. This chain connects TRBV19 to TRBJ2-1, with TRBD1 matching over 12 bases. V lost 10 bases to trimming and J lost 9 bases; unmatched junction nucleotides: 4. The CDR3 consists of 12 residues. Germline V gene data show CDR1 as LNHDA and CDR2 as SQIVND (reference sequence). The CDR3: CATGQGASEQFF. The CDR3 DNA is TGTGCCACGGGACAGGGGGCGAGTGAGCAGTTCTTC.

This clonotype occurred many times. V usage is TRBV14 and J usage is TRBJ1-3, with TRBD1 matching 7 bases. CDR1 is SGHDN and CDR2 is FVKESK in the germline V gene. This CDR3 has 15 residues. The junction had 8 bases not matched to a gene; V was cut back by 4 bases and J by 5 bases. The CDR3 here is CASSRQKTGRNTIYF. The DNA for the CDR3 is TGTGCCAGCAGCCGCCAAAAGACAGGGCGAAACACCATATATTTT.

A remark on this clonotype: One base away lies a much larger clone, so this may be a sequencing read error. The chain joins TRBV7-2 to TRBJ2-1, with 10 bases aligning to TRBD2. J lost 8 bases, V lost 2 bases, and 9 bases had no gene match. CDR3 length: 16 amino acids. Germline lookup yields CDR1 SGHTA and CDR2 FQGNSA. For the CDR3, the DNA is TGTGCCAGCAGCTTACTTAGCGGGGGGCTCCACGATGAGCAGTTCTTC. Its protein is CASSLLSGGLHDEQFF.

This clonotype was recorded at least ten times. The V and J genes are TRBV5-6 and TRBJ2-7, with 7 nucleotides matching TRBD1. The V segment lost 0 bases and the J segment 2 bases; nucleotides outside the gene matches: 8. The CDR3 loop spans 16 amino acids. Germline CDR1 SGHDT, CDR2 YYEEEE. CDR3 in DNA: TGTGCCAGCAGCTTGGAATCGGACAGGTACCCCTACGAGCAGTACTTC. This encodes CASSLESDRYPYEQYF.

This clonotype was detected once. A much bigger clone sits one base away, suggesting this may be a read error. The chain is built from TRBV7-9 and TRBJ2-2, with TRBD1 as a possible D gene (6 bases). CDR3 length: 15 residues. V was pared by 5 bases and J by 7 bases, with 17 bases between. The germline V gene has CDR1 SEHNR and CDR2 FQNEAQ (reference sequence). CDR3 region: CASSPWTEGIGELFF. The CDR3 bases are TGTGCCAGCAGCCCTTGGACAGAGGGCATCGGGGAGCTGTTTTTT.

This clonotype showed up just a few times. The CDR3 bases are TGTGCCTGGAGTGTAGGGTTGGGGGGAAATGAAGGCTACACCTTC. It translates to CAWSVGLGGNEGYTF. V and J are TRBV30 and TRBJ1-2; possible D gene TRBD1, 5 bases. The CDR3 loop spans 15 amino acids. V gave up 0 bases and J gave up 8 bases, with 19 bases separating them. CDR1 is GTSNPN, CDR2 SVGIG, per germline (reference sequence).

The table lists this clonotype with many counts. The chain is built from TRBV20-1 and TRBJ2-3; 12 bases align to TRBD2. The CDR3 runs to 17 residues. Losses at the gene ends were 0 bases for V and 5 bases for J; bases not matched to a gene: 9. Germline V lookup: CDR1 DFQATT, CDR2 SNEGSKA (reference sequence). CDR3 loop: CSARDPPSGGVGDTQYF. As DNA, the CDR3 is TGCAGTGCTAGAGATCCCCCTAGCGGGGGGGTAGGAGATACGCAGTATTTT.

The rearrangement uses TRBV27 and TRBJ2-7; 10 bases are shared with TRBD1. J gave up 6 bases and V 3 bases, and 5 bases lay outside the gene matches. CDR3 length: 14 amino acids. CDR1 and CDR2 (germline): MNHEY, SMNVEV (reference sequence). The CDR3 region is CASSFGTGEFEQYF. The CDR3 nucleotides are TGTGCCAGCAGTTTCGGGACAGGGGAGTTCGAGCAGTACTTC.

This clonotype was detected a few times. The V and J genes are TRBV12-3 or TRBV12-4 and TRBJ1-1; maybe TRBD1 (6 bases). CDR3 length equals 12 residues. V dropped 6 bases and J dropped 6 bases, with 11 bases sitting between them. This CDR3 reads CASRERGAEAFF. CDR3 sequence (DNA): TGTGCCAGCAGGGAGAGGGGGGCTGAAGCTTTCTTT.

This clonotype has more than one count but fewer than ten. The chain carries TRBV2 and TRBJ2-2; either TRBD1 or TRBD2 may supply D (5 bases each). Looked up from germline, CDR1 is SNHLY and CDR2 is FYNNEI. Trimming took 7 bases from V and 1 from J, leaving 7 bases between them. The CDR3 sequence is 13 residues long. The CDR3 here is CASIGGNTGELFF. The CDR3 nucleotides read TGTGCCAGCATTGGGGGGAACACCGGGGAGCTGTTTTTT.

This clonotype was picked up many times. The chain carries TRBV7-9 and TRBJ2-7; 9 bases are a match to TRBD1. This CDR3 comprises 17 residues. The V gene's germline CDR1 is SEHNR and CDR2 FQNEAQ (reference sequence). The trim removed 1 base at V and 3 bases at J, leaving 10 bases unmatched. CDR3 protein: CASSLVGSGTGSYEQYF. The CDR3 DNA sequence: TGTGCCAGCAGCTTAGTAGGTTCCGGGACAGGGAGCTACGAGCAGTACTTC.

Only a few counts were recorded for this clonotype. The chain carries TRBV4-1 and TRBJ2-1; 8 nucleotides agree with TRBD1. CDR1 is MGHRA, CDR2 YSYEKL, per germline. The CDR3 extends over 17 amino acids. Trimming removed 1 base from V and 5 bases from J; junction bases left unmatched: 10. The CDR3: CASSQARIGTGDNEQFF. CDR3 nucleotide sequence: TGCGCCAGCAGCCAAGCTCGCATCGGGACAGGCGACAATGAGCAGTTCTTC.

At least ten counts were recorded for this clonotype. The genes are TRBV27 and TRBJ1-5; TRBD1 agrees at 10 bases. Germline CDR1 is MNHEY and CDR2 is SMNVEV (reference sequence). J was trimmed by 6 bases and V by 5 bases; bases with no gene match: 13. The CDR3 runs 17 residues. This CDR3 reads CASSPSRGQGYRQPQHF. The DNA for the CDR3 is TGTGCCAGCAGTCCCAGTCGGGGACAGGGGTATCGTCAGCCCCAGCATTTT.